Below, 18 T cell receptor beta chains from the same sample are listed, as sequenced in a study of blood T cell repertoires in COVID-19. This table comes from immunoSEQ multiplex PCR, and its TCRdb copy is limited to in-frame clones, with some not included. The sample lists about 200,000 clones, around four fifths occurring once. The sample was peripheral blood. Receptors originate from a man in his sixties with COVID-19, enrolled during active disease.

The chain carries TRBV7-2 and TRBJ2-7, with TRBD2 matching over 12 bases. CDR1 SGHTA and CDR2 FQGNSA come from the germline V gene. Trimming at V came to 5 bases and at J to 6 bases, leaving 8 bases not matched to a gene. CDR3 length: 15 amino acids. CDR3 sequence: CASSQGLAGSVEQYF. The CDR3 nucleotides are TGTGCCAGCAGCCAAGGACTAGCGGGATCGGTCGAGCAGTACTTC.

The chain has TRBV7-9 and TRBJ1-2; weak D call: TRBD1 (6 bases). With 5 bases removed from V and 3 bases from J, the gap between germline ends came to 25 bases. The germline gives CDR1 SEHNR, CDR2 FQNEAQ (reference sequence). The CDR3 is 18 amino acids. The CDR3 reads CASSLGTGPLSVDYGYTF. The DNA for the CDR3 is TGTGCCAGCAGCCTGGGAACAGGGCCATTGTCGGTGGACTATGGCTACACCTTC.

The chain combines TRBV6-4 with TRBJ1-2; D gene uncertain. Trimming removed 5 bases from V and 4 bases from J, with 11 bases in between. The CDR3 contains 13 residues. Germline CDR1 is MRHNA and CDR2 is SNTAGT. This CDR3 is CASSPSRSYGYTF. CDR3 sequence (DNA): TGTGCCAGCAGTCCATCCCGGAGCTATGGCTACACCTTC.

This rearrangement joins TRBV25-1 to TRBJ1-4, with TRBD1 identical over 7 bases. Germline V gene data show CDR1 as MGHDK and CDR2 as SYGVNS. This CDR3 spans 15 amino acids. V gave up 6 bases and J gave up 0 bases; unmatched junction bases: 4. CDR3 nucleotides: TGTGCCAGCAGCCGGACAGGTGCAACTAATGAAAAACTGTTTTTT. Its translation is CASSRTGATNEKLFF.

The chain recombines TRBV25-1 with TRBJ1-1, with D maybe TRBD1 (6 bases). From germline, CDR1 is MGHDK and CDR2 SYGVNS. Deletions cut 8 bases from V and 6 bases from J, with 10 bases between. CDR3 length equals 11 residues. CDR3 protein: CASGQYAEAFF. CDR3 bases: TGTGCCAGCGGACAGTACGCTGAAGCTTTCTTT. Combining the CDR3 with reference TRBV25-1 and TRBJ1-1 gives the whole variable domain EADIYQTPRYLVIGTGKKITLECSQTMGHDKMYWYQQDPGMELHLIHYSYGVNSTEKGDLSSESTVSRIRTEHFPLTLESARPSHTSQYLCASGQYAEAFFGQGTRLTVV.

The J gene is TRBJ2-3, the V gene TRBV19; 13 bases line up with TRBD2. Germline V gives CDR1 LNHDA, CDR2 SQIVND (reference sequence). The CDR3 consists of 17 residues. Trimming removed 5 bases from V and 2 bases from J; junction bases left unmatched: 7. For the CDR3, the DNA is TGTGCCAGTAGTTCTAGGACTAGCGGGAGTTTCACAGATACGCAGTATTTT. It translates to CASSSRTSGSFTDTQYF. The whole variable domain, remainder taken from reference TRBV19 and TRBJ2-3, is DGGITQSPKYLFRKEGQNVTLSCEQNLNHDAMYWYRQDPGQGLRLIYYSQIVNDFQKGDIAEGYSVSREKKESFPLTVTSAQKNPTAFYLCASSSRTSGSFTDTQYFGPGTRLTVL.

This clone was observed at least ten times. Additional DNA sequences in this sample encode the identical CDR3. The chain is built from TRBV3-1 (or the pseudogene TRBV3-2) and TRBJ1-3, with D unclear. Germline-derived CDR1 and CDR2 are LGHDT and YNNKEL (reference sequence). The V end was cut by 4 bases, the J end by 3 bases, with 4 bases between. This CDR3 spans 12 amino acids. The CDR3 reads CASSPSGNTIYF. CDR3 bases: TGTGCCAGCAGCCCCAGTGGAAACACCATATATTTT.

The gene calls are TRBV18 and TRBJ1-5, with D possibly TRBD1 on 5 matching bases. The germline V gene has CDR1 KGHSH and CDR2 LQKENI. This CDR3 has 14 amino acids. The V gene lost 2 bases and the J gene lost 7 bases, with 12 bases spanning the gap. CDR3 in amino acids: CASSPIGGDQPQHF. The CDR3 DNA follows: TGTGCCAGCTCACCAATCGGGGGGGACCAGCCCCAGCATTTT.

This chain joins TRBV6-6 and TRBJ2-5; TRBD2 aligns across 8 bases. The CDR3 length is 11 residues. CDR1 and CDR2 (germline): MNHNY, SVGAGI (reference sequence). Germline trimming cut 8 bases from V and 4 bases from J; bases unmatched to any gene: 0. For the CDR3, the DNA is TGTGCCAGCCGGGGGGGAGAGACCCAGTACTTC. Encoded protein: CASRGGETQYF.

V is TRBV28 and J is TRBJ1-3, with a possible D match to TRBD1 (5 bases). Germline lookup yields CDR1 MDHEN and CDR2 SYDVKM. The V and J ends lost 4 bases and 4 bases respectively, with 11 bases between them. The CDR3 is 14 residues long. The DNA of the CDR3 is TGTGCCAGCAGTTGGGCCAGGGCAGGAAACACCATATATTTT. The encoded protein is CASSWARAGNTIYF.

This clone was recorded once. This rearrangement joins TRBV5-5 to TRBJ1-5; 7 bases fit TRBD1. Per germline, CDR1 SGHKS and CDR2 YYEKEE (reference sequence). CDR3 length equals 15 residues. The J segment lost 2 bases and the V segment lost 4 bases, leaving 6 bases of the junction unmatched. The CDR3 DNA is TGTGCCAGCAGCCCTTGGGGGACAGGCAATCAGCCCCAGCATTTT. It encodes CASSPWGTGNQPQHF. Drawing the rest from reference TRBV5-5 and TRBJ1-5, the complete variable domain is DAGVTQSPTHLIKTRGQQVTLRCSPISGHKSVSWYQQVLGQGPQFIFQYYEKEERGRGNFPDRFSARQFPNYSSELNVNALLLGDSALYLCASSPWGTGNQPQHFGDGTRLSIL.

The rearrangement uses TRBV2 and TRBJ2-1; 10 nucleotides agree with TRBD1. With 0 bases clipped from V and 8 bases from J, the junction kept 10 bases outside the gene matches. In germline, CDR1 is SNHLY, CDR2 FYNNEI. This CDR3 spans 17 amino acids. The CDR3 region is CASSEALLGQGGDEQFF. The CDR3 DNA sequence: TGTGCCAGCAGTGAAGCGCTTCTAGGACAGGGGGGCGATGAGCAGTTCTTC.

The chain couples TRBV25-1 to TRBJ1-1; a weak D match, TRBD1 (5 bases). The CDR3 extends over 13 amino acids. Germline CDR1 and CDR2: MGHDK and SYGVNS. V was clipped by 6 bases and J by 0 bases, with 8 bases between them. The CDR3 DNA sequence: TGTGCCAGCAGCGCGGGGGTGAACACTGAAGCTTTCTTT. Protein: CASSAGVNTEAFF.

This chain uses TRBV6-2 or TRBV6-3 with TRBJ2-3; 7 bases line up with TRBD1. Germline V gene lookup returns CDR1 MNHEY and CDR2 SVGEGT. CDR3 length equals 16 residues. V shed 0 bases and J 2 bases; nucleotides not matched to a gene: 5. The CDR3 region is CASSYSRGTVTDTQYF. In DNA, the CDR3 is TGTGCCAGCAGTTACTCGAGAGGGACAGTCACAGATACGCAGTATTTT.

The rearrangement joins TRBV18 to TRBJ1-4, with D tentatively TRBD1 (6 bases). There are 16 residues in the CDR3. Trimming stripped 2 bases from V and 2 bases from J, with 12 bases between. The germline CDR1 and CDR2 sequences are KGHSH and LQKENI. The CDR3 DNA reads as TGTGCCAGCTCACCAAGGCAGGGGCGGACTAATGAAAAACTGTTTTTT. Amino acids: CASSPRQGRTNEKLFF.

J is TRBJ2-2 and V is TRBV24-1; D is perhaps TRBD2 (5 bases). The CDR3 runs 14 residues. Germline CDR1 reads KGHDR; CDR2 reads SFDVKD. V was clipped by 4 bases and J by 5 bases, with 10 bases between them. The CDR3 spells CATSEEGWTGELFF. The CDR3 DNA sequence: TGTGCCACCAGTGAAGAGGGATGGACCGGGGAGCTGTTTTTT.

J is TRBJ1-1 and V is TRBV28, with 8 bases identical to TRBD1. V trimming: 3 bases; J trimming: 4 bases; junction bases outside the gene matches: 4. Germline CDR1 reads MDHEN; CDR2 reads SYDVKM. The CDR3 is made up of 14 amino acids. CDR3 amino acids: CASSFRGLSTEAFF. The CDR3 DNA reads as TGTGCCAGCAGTTTCAGGGGGCTAAGCACTGAAGCTTTCTTT.

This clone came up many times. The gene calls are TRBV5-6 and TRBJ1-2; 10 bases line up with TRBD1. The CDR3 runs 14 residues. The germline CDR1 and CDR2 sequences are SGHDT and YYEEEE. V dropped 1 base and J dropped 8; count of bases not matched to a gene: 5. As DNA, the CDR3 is TGTGCCAGCAGCTTGAGGGACAGGGGTGGAGGCTACACCTTC. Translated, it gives CASSLRDRGGGYTF.